The 23 T cell receptor beta chains below come from one sample, sequenced in a study of neurological immune-mediated disorders. TCRdb fed the 5' RACE reads into MiXCR, producing one record per CDR3 protein. The profile shows 26,000 or so distinct CDR3 sequences, around 21% of them singletons. The material sequenced was PBMCs. Source of these receptors: a woman aged 60 to 75 in good health.

This clonotype has ten or more counts. This rearrangement joins TRBV28 to TRBJ2-1; 10 nucleotides line up with TRBD1. V trimming: 7 bases; J trimming: 7 bases; junction bases outside the gene matches: 10. The CDR3 length is 15 residues. Germline V gene data show CDR1 as MDHEN and CDR2 as SYDVKM. The CDR3 sequence is CASNYPGQGRNEQFF. CDR3 coding DNA: TGTGCCAGCAATTATCCGGGACAGGGGAGGAATGAGCAGTTCTTC.

Ten or more counts support this clonotype. The chain uses TRBV28 and TRBJ1-5; D is perhaps TRBD1 (5 bases). CDR1 MDHEN and CDR2 SYDVKM come from the germline V gene. The CDR3 consists of 15 residues. The V end lost 1 base, the J end lost 4 bases, and 11 bases lay between the germline ends. For the CDR3, the DNA is TGTGCCAGCAGTTTATTATCCAGGGATAATCAGCCCCAGCATTTT. This codes for CASSLLSRDNQPQHF.

This clonotype was observed at least ten times. The chain couples TRBV6-2 or TRBV6-3 to TRBJ2-6, with D possibly matching TRBD2 (5 bases). This CDR3 is built from 14 residues. Looked up from germline, CDR1 is MNHEY and CDR2 is SVGEGT. V shed 2 bases and J shed 15 bases, with 17 bases lying between them. The DNA of the CDR3 is TGTGCCAGCAGTTACCCCCCGTCGCCACGGGGCCTGACTTTC. Its protein product is CASSYPPSPRGLTF.

This clonotype was counted many times. The rearrangement joins TRBV20-1 to TRBJ1-5, with 12 nucleotides matching TRBD1. CDR3 size: 16 residues. Germline values: CDR1 DFQATT, CDR2 SNEGSKA (reference sequence). Unmatched junction bases numbered 7, after V lost 0 bases and J lost 7 bases. The CDR3: CSAREPGQGARQPQHF. The CDR3 DNA follows: TGCAGTGCTAGAGAGCCGGGACAGGGGGCCCGGCAGCCCCAGCATTTT.

This clonotype was recorded many times. The chain uses TRBV5-1 and TRBJ1-2; tentative D call: TRBD1 (5 bases). Trimming removed 1 base at V and 3 bases at J, with 13 bases between. There are 15 residues in the CDR3. Germline loops: CDR1 SGHRS, CDR2 YFSETQ. The CDR3 DNA reads TGCGCCAGCAGCTTGAGTATGGGAGGGGACTATGGCTACACCTTC. As protein: CASSLSMGGDYGYTF.

This clonotype was picked up many times. V and J are TRBV5-1 and TRBJ2-7, with 8 bases fitting TRBD1. The CDR3 consists of 12 residues. The V gene's germline CDR1 is SGHRS and CDR2 YFSETQ. The trim removed 5 bases at V and 5 bases at J, leaving 3 bases unmatched. The CDR3 loop reads CASRDREHEQYF. CDR3 DNA: TGCGCCAGCAGGGACAGGGAGCACGAGCAGTACTTC. The full variable domain, rest sourced from reference TRBV5-1 and TRBJ2-7, is KAGVTQTPRYLIKTRGQQVTLSCSPISGHRSVSWYQQTPGQGLQFLFEYFSETQRNKGNFPGRFSGRQFSNSRSEMNVSTLELGDSALYLCASRDREHEQYFGPGTRLTVT.

This clonotype occurred once. This chain uses TRBV27 with TRBJ2-4; 9 nucleotides match TRBD1. This CDR3 comprises 17 residues. The V and J ends lost 1 base and 1 base, in that order; junction bases with no gene match: 5. Germline CDR1 and CDR2: MNHEY and SMNVEV (reference sequence). The chain's CDR3 is CASSLLGTGTAKNIQYF. DNA of the CDR3: TGTGCCAGCAGTTTATTAGGGACAGGGACCGCCAAAAACATTCAGTACTTC.

This clonotype has at least ten counts. The V and J genes are TRBV2 and TRBJ2-7; 9 bases agree with TRBD1. In germline, CDR1 is SNHLY, CDR2 FYNNEI. The CDR3 has 14 amino acids. V lost 4 bases and J lost 3; bases outside the gene matches: 4. In DNA form, the CDR3 reads TGTGCCAGCAGTGGGGACAGGGCCCACTACGAGCAGTACTTC. Translating gives CASSGDRAHYEQYF.

This clonotype was picked up many times. The chain carries TRBV10-3 and TRBJ2-1; no reliable D call. Trimming stripped 10 bases from V and 4 bases from J, with 14 bases between. This CDR3 spans 13 amino acids. In germline, CDR1 is ENHRY, CDR2 SYGVKD. This CDR3 reads CATQPMGYNEQFF. The CDR3 DNA is TGTGCCACCCAACCAATGGGTTACAATGAGCAGTTCTTC.

This clonotype was picked up many times. This rearrangement joins TRBV6-2 or TRBV6-3 to TRBJ2-1, with TRBD1 identical over 10 bases. V trimming: 8 bases; J trimming: 4 bases; junction bases outside the gene matches: 8. Germline V gene data show CDR1 as MNHEY and CDR2 as SVGEGT. CDR3 length equals 15 residues. CDR3 loop: CASRLTGGSYNEQFF. The CDR3 region has the DNA TGTGCCAGCCGCCTGACAGGGGGCAGTTACAATGAGCAGTTCTTC.

This clonotype showed up many times. V and J are TRBV18 and TRBJ2-4, with 10 bases fitting TRBD1. The ends lost 6 bases at V and 9 bases at J; junction bases unmatched: 2. This CDR3 spans 12 amino acids. CDR1 is KGHSH and CDR2 is LQKENI in the germline V gene. CDR3 nucleotide sequence: TGTGCCAGCTCGGGACAGGGGACCATTCAGTACTTC. It is translated as CASSGQGTIQYF.

The V gene is TRBV15, the J gene TRBJ2-7; 7 bases are a match to TRBD2. Germline V gene data show CDR1 as LNHNV and CDR2 as YYDKDF (reference sequence). This CDR3 has 15 amino acids. Trimming at V came to 6 bases and at J to 10 bases, leaving 18 bases not matched to a gene. In DNA, the CDR3 is TGTGCCACCAGTCCGCGACTAGCCGGACCTTTCGATCAGTACTTC. This translates into CATSPRLAGPFDQYF.

The V gene is TRBV10-3, the J gene TRBJ2-5; 12 bases align to TRBD1. This CDR3 contains 15 residues. With V trimmed by 5 bases and J by 5 bases, 6 bases remained unmatched. The V gene's germline CDR1 is ENHRY and CDR2 SYGVKD. This CDR3 reads CAISLRDRGPETQYF. The CDR3 DNA sequence: TGTGCCATCAGTCTCCGGGACAGGGGGCCTGAGACCCAGTACTTC.

This clonotype was found many times. This chain links TRBV5-1 with TRBJ1-6; 7 nucleotides match TRBD1. The germline V gene has CDR1 SGHRS and CDR2 YFSETQ. CDR3 size: 15 residues. After removal of 4 bases from V and 8 bases from J, the junction contained 9 bases not matched to a gene. CDR3 DNA: TGCGCCAGCAGCCGTACAGGGGAGGGTGATTCACCCCTCCACTTT. This codes for CASSRTGEGDSPLHF.

This clonotype ranks as medium-sized (0.01 to 0.1%). The chain couples TRBV10-3 to TRBJ2-5; 9 positions agree with TRBD1. CDR1 and CDR2 (germline): ENHRY, SYGVKD. The CDR3 is made up of 13 amino acids. The J segment lost 0 bases and the V segment lost 10 bases, leaving 3 bases of the junction unmatched. The CDR3 sequence: CASRDRDQETQYF. CDR3 bases: TGTGCCAGCCGGGACAGGGACCAAGAGACCCAGTACTTC.

This clonotype was recorded only once. The chain uses TRBV5-1 and TRBJ1-2; D ambiguous. Trimming took off 1 base at V and 3 bases at J, with 10 bases between the two ends. The CDR3 spans 14 residues. Germline V gives CDR1 SGHRS, CDR2 YFSETQ. The CDR3 here is CASSLTGPDYGYTF. The CDR3, as DNA: TGCGCCAGCAGCTTGACCGGGCCCGACTATGGCTACACCTTC.

This clonotype showed up many times. The gene calls are TRBV5-4 and TRBJ1-3; no clear D gene. With 4 bases removed from V and 3 bases from J, the gap between germline ends came to 14 bases. In germline, CDR1 is SGHNT, CDR2 YYREEE (reference sequence). This CDR3 region has 15 residues. The CDR3 is CASSPGPRSGNTIYF. The CDR3 DNA follows: TGTGCCAGCAGCCCTGGGCCGAGGAGTGGAAACACCATATATTTT.

This clonotype showed up many times. The rearrangement uses TRBV5-1 and TRBJ2-3; D call uncertain. The germline CDR1 and CDR2 sequences are SGHRS and YFSETQ. Trimming left V 5 bases short and J 0 bases short, with 4 bases between. The CDR3 is made up of 12 amino acids. The CDR3 sequence is CASRFSTDTQYF. The DNA of the CDR3 is TGCGCCAGCAGATTTAGCACAGATACGCAGTATTTT. The complete variable domain, with remaining parts taken from reference TRBV5-1 and TRBJ2-3, reads KAGVTQTPRYLIKTRGQQVTLSCSPISGHRSVSWYQQTPGQGLQFLFEYFSETQRNKGNFPGRFSGRQFSNSRSEMNVSTLELGDSALYLCASRFSTDTQYFGPGTRLTVL.

The chain employs TRBV12-3 or TRBV12-4 and TRBJ1-6; 9 nucleotides agree with TRBD1. The V segment lost 6 bases and the J segment 9 bases; nucleotides outside the gene matches: 6. The CDR3 is made up of 14 amino acids. This CDR3 is CASSYGQGSSPLHF. CDR3 coding DNA: TGTGCCAGCAGCTACGGACAGGGGTCTTCACCCCTCCACTTT.

This clonotype appeared many times. The chain is built from TRBV5-1 and TRBJ2-2; D unresolved. The V end was cut by 4 bases, the J end by 3 bases, with 7 bases between. The V gene's germline CDR1 is SGHRS and CDR2 YFSETQ. The CDR3 extends over 13 amino acids. Here the CDR3 reads CASSQTDTGELFF. The DNA for the CDR3 is TGCGCCAGCAGCCAAACCGACACCGGGGAGCTGTTTTTT.

This clonotype was seen many times. The chain uses TRBV5-1 and TRBJ2-2; D gene ambiguous. CDR3 length equals 14 residues. Germline lookup yields CDR1 SGHRS and CDR2 YFSETQ. V was clipped by 0 bases and J by 6 bases, with 9 bases between them. This chain's CDR3 is CASSLANAAGELFF. CDR3 in DNA: TGCGCCAGCAGCTTGGCCAATGCGGCCGGGGAGCTGTTTTTT.

This clonotype was seen repeatedly, ten times or more. The genes are TRBV4-3 and TRBJ1-2, with 7 positions matching TRBD1. The CDR3 runs 16 residues. Losses at the gene ends were 0 bases for V and 2 bases for J; bases not matched to a gene: 6. Germline CDR1 and CDR2: LGHNA and YSLEER. DNA for the CDR3: TGCGCCAGCAGCCAAGATGGGACAGCTTTGAACTATGGCTACACCTTC. Translated: CASSQDGTALNYGYTF.

The chain recombines TRBV2 with TRBJ2-7, with 11 nucleotides matching TRBD2. The CDR3 contains 16 residues. Germline-derived CDR1 and CDR2 are SNHLY and FYNNEI. J lost 5 bases, V lost 7 bases, and 13 bases had no gene match. In DNA, the CDR3 is TGTGCCAGCACTAACCTCGGGACTAGCGGTGCCCACGAGCAGTACTTC. Encoded protein: CASTNLGTSGAHEQYF.